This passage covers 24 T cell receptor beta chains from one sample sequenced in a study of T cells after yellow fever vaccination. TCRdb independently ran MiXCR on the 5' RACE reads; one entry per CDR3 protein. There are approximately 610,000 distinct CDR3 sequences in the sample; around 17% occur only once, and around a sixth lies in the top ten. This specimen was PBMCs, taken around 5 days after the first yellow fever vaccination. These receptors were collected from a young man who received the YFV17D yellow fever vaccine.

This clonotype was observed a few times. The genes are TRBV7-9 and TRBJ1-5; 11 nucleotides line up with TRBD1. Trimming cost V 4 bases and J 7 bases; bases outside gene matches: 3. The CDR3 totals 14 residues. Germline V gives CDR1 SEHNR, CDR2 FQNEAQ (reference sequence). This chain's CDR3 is CASSSGTGGQPQHF. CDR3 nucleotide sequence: TGTGCCAGCAGCTCAGGGACAGGGGGACAGCCCCAGCATTTT. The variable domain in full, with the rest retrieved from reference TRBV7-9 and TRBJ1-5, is DTGVSQNPRHKITKRGQNVTFRCDPISEHNRLYWYRQTLGQGPEFLTYFQNEAQLEKSRLLSDRFSAERPKGSFSTLEIQRTEQGDSAMYLCASSSGTGGQPQHFGDGTRLSIL.

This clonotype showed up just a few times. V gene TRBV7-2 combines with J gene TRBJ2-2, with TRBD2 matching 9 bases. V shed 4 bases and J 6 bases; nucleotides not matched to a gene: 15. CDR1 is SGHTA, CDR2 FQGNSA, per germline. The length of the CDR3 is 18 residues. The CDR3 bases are TGTGCCAGCAGCTACGACTACGATGGGCGGGGGGGCCCCGGGGAGCTGTTTTTT. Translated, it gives CASSYDYDGRGGPGELFF.

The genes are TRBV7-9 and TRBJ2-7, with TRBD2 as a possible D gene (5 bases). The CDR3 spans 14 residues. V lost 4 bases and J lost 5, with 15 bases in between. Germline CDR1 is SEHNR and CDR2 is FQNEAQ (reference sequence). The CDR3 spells CASSWEPEEDEQYF. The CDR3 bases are TGTGCCAGCAGCTGGGAACCAGAGGAGGACGAGCAGTACTTC.

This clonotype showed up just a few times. The CDR3 is CASSRTGHYRGDSPLHF. The CDR3 nucleotides are TGCGCCAGCAGCAGGACAGGGCACTATAGAGGGGATTCACCCCTCCACTTT. The chain recombines TRBV5-1 with TRBJ1-6; 8 bases are shared with TRBD1. The CDR3 covers 17 residues. Looked up from germline, CDR1 is SGHRS and CDR2 is YFSETQ. Trimming at V came to 4 bases and at J to 8 bases, leaving 14 bases not matched to a gene.

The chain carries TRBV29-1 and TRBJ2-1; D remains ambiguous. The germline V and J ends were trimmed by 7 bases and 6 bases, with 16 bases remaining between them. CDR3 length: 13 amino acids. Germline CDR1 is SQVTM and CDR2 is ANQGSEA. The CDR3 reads CSALPYTGNEQFF. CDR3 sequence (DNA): TGCAGCGCCCTCCCTTACACGGGCAATGAGCAGTTCTTC.

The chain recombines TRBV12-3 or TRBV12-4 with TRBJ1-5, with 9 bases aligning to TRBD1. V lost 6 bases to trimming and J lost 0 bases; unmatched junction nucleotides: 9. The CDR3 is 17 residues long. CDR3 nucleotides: TGTGCCAGCAGCTCCGGGACAGGGACTTCTAGCAATCAGCCCCAGCATTTT. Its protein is CASSSGTGTSSNQPQHF.

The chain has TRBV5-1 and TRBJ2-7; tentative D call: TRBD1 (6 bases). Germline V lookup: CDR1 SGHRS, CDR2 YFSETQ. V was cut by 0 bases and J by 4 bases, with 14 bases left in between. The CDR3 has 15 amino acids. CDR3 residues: CASSLADRGLYEQYF. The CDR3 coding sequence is TGCGCCAGCAGCTTGGCAGATAGGGGGTTGTACGAGCAGTACTTC.

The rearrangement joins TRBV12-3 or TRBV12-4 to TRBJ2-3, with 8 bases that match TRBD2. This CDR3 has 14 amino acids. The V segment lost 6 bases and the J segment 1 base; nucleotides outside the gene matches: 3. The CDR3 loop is CASRTAGGTDTQYF. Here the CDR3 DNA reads TGTGCCAGCAGGACAGCGGGGGGCACAGATACGCAGTATTTT.

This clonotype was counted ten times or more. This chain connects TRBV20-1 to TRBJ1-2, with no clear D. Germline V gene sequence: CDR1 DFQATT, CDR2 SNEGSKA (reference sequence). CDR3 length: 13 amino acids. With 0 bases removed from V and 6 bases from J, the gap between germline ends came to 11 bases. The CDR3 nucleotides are TGCAGTGCTAGAGATAACGTGGGGAATGGCTACACCTTC. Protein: CSARDNVGNGYTF.

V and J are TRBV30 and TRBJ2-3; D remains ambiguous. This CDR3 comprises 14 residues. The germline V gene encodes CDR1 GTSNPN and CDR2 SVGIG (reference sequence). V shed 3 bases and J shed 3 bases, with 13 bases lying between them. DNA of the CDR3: TGTGCCTGGAGCGCCCGGCCGGGTACAGATACGCAGTATTTT. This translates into CAWSARPGTDTQYF. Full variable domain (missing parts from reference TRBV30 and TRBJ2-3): SQTIHQWPATLVQPVGSPLSLECTVEGTSNPNLYWYRQAAGRGLQLLFYSVGIGQISSEVPQNLSASRPQDRQFILSSKKLLLSDSGFYLCAWSARPGTDTQYFGPGTRLTVL.

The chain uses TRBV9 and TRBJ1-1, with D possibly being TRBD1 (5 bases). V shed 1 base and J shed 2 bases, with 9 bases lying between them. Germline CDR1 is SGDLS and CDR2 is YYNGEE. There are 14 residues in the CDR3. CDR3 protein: CASSVTTDNTEAFF. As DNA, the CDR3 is TGTGCCAGCAGCGTAACGACAGACAACACTGAAGCTTTCTTT.

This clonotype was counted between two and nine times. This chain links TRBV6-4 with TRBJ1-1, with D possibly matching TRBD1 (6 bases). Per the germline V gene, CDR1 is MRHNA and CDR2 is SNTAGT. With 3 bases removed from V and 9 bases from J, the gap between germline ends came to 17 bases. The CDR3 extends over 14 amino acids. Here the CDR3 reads CASSEDSTGFKAFF. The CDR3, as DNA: TGTGCCAGCAGTGAGGACAGCACCGGATTCAAAGCTTTCTTT.

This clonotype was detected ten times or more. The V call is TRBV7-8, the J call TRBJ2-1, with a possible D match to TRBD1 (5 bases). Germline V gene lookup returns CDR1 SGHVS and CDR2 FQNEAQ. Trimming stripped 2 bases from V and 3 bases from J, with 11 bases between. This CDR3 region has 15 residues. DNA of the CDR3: TGTGCCAGCAGCTTATGGACATGGCTCTACAATGAGCAGTTCTTC. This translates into CASSLWTWLYNEQFF. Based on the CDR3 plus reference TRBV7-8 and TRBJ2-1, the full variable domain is GAGVSQSPRYKVAKRGQDVALRCDPISGHVSLFWYQQALGQGPEFLTYFQNEAQLDKSGLPSDRFFAERPEGSVSTLKIQRTQQEDSAVYLCASSLWTWLYNEQFFGPGTRLTVL.

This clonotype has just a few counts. The CDR3 bases are TGCAGTGCCACGACGAAGGGGACGTACTATGGCTACACCTTC. Its protein product is CSATTKGTYYGYTF. This chain uses TRBV20-1 with TRBJ1-2; the D gene is possibly TRBD1 (5 bases). The germline V and J ends were trimmed by 6 bases and 3 bases, with 17 bases remaining between them. This CDR3 spans 14 amino acids. The germline CDR1 and CDR2 sequences are DFQATT and SNEGSKA (reference sequence).

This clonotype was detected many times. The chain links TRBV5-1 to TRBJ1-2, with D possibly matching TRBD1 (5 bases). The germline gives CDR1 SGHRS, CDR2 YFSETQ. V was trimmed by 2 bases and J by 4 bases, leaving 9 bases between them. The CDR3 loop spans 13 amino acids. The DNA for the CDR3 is TGCGCCAGCAGCTTAGGGGATGTCTATGGCTACACCTTC. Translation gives CASSLGDVYGYTF.

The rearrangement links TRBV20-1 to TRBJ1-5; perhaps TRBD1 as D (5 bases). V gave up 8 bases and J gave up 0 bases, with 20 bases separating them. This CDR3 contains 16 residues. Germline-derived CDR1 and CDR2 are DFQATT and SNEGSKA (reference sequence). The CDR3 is CSITSVGTGSNQPQHF. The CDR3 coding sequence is TGCAGTATTACATCAGTGGGGACCGGTAGCAATCAGCCCCAGCATTTT.

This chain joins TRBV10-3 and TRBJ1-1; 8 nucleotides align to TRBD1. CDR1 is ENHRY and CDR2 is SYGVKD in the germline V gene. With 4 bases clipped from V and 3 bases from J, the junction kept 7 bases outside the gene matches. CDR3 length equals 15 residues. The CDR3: CAISGRTGKDTEAFF. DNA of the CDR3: TGTGCCATCAGTGGTAGGACAGGGAAAGACACTGAAGCTTTCTTT.

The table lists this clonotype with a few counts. DNA of the CDR3: TGTGCCAGCAGCTTAACGGGGCCACATGAGCAGTTCTTC. Translation: CASSLTGPHEQFF. The genes are TRBV7-2 and TRBJ2-1; D could derive from TRBD1 or TRBD2 (5 bases each). This CDR3 has 13 amino acids. Between the trimmed V and J ends, which lost 2 bases and 8 bases, there was a span of 10 bases. CDR1 SGHTA and CDR2 FQGNSA come from the germline V gene.

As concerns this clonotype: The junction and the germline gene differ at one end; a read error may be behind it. CDR3 nucleotides: TGTGCCAGCAGCCAAGATGCTCTTGAACAGGCGGAATTT. Encoded protein: CASSQDALEQAEF. The J gene is TRBJ2-3, the V gene TRBV3-1; TRBD1 might be the D (5 bases). The CDR3 totals 13 residues. CDR1 is LGHDT and CDR2 is YNNKEL in the germline V gene (reference sequence).

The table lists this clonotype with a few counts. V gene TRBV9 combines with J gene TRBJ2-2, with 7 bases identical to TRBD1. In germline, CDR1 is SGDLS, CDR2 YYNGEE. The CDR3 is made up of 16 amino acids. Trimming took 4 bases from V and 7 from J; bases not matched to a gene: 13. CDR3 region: CASSPRQGRGNGELFF. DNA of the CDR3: TGTGCCAGCAGCCCCAGACAGGGTCGGGGCAACGGGGAGCTGTTTTTT.

The DNA of the CDR3 is TGTGCCAGCAGGGATCCGGGACAGGGTTATTCACCCCTCCACTTT. It specifies CASRDPGQGYSPLHF. The V and J genes are TRBV7-2 and TRBJ1-6, with TRBD1 matching 9 bases. J was trimmed by 8 bases and V by 6 bases; bases with no gene match: 8. The CDR3 is 15 amino acids. Germline CDR1 reads SGHTA; CDR2 reads FQGNSA.

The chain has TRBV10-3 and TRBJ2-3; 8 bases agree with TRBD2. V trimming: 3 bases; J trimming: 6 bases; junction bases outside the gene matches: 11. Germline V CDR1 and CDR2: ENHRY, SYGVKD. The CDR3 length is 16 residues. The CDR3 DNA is TGTGCCATCAGTGACCTCGTGGGACTAGAACGGGATACGCAGTATTTT. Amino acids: CAISDLVGLERDTQYF.

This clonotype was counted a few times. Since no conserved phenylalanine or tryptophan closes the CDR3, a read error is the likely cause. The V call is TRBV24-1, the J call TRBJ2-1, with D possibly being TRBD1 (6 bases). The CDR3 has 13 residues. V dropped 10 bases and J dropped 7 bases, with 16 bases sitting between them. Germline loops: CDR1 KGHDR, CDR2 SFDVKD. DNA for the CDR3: TGTGCCACGTCCGGGCAGGGGAGAAATGAGCAGTTCTCC. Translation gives CATSGQGRNEQFS.

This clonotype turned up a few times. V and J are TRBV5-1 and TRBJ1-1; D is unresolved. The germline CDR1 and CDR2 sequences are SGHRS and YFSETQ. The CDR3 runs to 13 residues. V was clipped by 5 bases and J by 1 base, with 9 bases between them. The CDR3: CASSFVKNTEAFF. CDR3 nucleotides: TGCGCCAGCAGTTTCGTCAAGAACACTGAAGCTTTCTTT.